This is a list of T cell receptor beta chains from one sample in a study of T cell responses to AZD1222 COVID-19 vaccine. Method: immunoSEQ multiplex PCR; TCRdb's copy keeps in-frame clones and lacks some. Seen here are 150,000 or so clones, 90% to 95% observed once, and the top ten hold more than 0.9%. The starting material was peripheral blood, obtained 28 days after the second AZD1222 dose. The receptors stem from an adult who received the AZD1222 COVID-19 vaccine. CDR3s include the opening cysteine and the closing phenylalanine or tryptophan. A D gene is named only where the DNA matches it firmly. Rows may omit the clone size; those that give it use once, few, many or a size class.

j_call,clone_size,v_call,d_call,cdr3_nt,cdr3_aa
TRBJ2-7,NA,TRBV6-2/TRBV6-3,TRBD2,TGTGCCAGCAGTTACGATCGTGGGAGGGACGCCTACGAGCAGTACTTC,CASSYDRGRDAYEQYF
TRBJ2-2,NA,TRBV7-2,NA,TGTGCCAGCAGCTTTAATAGGAACACCGGGGAGCTGTTTTTT,CASSFNRNTGELFF
TRBJ2-2,NA,TRBV11-2,TRBD2,TGTGCCAGCAGCGTACCGGGACTAGCCGCGAACACCGGGGAGCTGTTTTTT,CASSVPGLAANTGELFF
TRBJ2-1,NA,TRBV3-1/TRBV3-2,NA,TGTGCCAGCAGGCCTTTGAAGGGGGGAGACAATGAGCAGTTCTTC,CASRPLKGGDNEQFF
TRBJ1-2,NA,TRBV20-1,NA,TGCAGTGCTAGAATGGCCTATGGCTACACCTTC,CSARMAYGYTF
TRBJ1-5,NA,TRBV12-3/TRBV12-4,NA,TGTGCCAGCAGTTTATTGATTGATCAGCCCCAGCATTTT,CASSLLIDQPQHF
TRBJ1-2,NA,TRBV4-2,NA,TGTGCCAGCAGCCAAGACGGGGACCGGGGCTACACCTTC,CASSQDGDRGYTF
TRBJ1-4,NA,TRBV5-1,TRBD1,TGCGCCAGCAGCTCTCAGGGGGCAAGAAATGAAAAACTGTTTTTT,CASSSQGARNEKLFF
TRBJ2-1,NA,TRBV29-1,TRBD2,TGCAGCGCCGTACCAAAGGGACTAGCGGGGGGCTATGAGCAGTTCTTC,CSAVPKGLAGGYEQFF
TRBJ1-2,NA,TRBV7-9,TRBD1,TGTGCCAGCAGCCCGAGACCCCCGGGACAGGGGAACTATGGCTACACCTTC,CASSPRPPGQGNYGYTF
TRBJ2-1,NA,TRBV12-3/TRBV12-4,NA,TGTGCCAGCAGTTTTGGCAGGGTGAGTGAGCAGTTCTTC,CASSFGRVSEQFF
TRBJ1-2,NA,TRBV6-5,NA,TGTGCCAGCAGGGGGGTTGTCGATGGCTACACCTTC,CASRGVVDGYTF
TRBJ1-1,NA,TRBV7-8,TRBD1,TGTGCCAGCAGCGCCGGGACAGTGAACACTGAAGCTTTCTTT,CASSAGTVNTEAFF
TRBJ1-1,NA,TRBV9,NA,TGTGCCAGCAGCGTAAGCGGGACATCCACTGAAGCTTTCTTT,CASSVSGTSTEAFF
TRBJ1-2,NA,TRBV29-1,TRBD1,TGCAGCTGCTCCCAGGGGGCCGGGTATGGCTACACCTTC,CSCSQGAGYGYTF
TRBJ2-3,NA,TRBV4-2,TRBD2,TGTGCCAGCAGCACCCGGTTGGGTAGCGGGGGCCTAAGCACAGATACGCAGTATTTT,CASSTRLGSGGLSTDTQYF
TRBJ1-1,NA,TRBV19,TRBD1,TGTGCCAGTGGGCCTTGGGGACAGGGCTCGGCTGAAGCTTTCTTT,CASGPWGQGSAEAFF
TRBJ1-1,NA,TRBV9,NA,TGTGCCAGCAGCGTAGACAGGAACACTGAAGCTTTCTTT,CASSVDRNTEAFF
TRBJ1-2,NA,TRBV2,NA,TGTGCCAGCATCCCATCGGGCAGGAGCGGGAGTGGCTACACCTTC,CASIPSGRSGSGYTF
TRBJ1-2,NA,TRBV14,NA,TGTGCCAGCAGCCAATTGAACAGAAACTATGGCTACACCTTC,CASSQLNRNYGYTF
TRBJ1-3,NA,TRBV4-2,NA,TGTGCCAGCAGCCAAGACCGCTATTCTGGAAACACCATATATTTT,CASSQDRYSGNTIYF
TRBJ1-2,NA,TRBV5-1,NA,TGCGCCAGCAGTAAGACAGGCCGTTTGGATGGCTACACCTTC,CASSKTGRLDGYTF
TRBJ1-6,NA,TRBV7-9,NA,TGTGCCAGCAGCCCCCTCGGGGGCGGAAGGTCACCCCTCCACTTT,CASSPLGGGRSPLHF
TRBJ1-5,once,TRBV20-1,TRBD1,TGCAGTGCTAGTACTACAGGGGGCAATCAGCCCCAGCATTTT,CSASTTGGNQPQHF